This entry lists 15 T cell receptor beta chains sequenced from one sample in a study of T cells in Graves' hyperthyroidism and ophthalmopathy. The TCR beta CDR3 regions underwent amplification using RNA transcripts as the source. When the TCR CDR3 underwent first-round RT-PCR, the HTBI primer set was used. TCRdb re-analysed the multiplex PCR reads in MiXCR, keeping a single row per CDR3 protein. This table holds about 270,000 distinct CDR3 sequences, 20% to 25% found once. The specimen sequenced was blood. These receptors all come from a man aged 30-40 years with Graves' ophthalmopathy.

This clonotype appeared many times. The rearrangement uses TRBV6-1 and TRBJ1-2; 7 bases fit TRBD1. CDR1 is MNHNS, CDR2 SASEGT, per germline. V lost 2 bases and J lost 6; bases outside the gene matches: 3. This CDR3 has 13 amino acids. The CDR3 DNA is TGTGCCAGCAGTGAAACAGGGGAGAATGGCTACACCTTC. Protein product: CASSETGENGYTF.

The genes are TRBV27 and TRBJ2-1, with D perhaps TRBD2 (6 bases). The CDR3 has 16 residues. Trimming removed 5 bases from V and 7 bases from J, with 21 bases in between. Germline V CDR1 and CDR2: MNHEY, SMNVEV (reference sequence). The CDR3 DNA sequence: TGTGCCAGCAGTCCCAGGACTAACCCTCTTGTTAATGAGCAGTTCTTC. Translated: CASSPRTNPLVNEQFF.

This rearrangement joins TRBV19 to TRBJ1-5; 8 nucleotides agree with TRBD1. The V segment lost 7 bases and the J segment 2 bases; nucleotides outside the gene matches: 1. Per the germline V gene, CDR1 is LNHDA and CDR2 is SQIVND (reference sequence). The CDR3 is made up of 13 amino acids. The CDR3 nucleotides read TGTGCCAGTAACAGGGGGGGCAATCAGCCCCAGCATTTT. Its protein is CASNRGGNQPQHF.

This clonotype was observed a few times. CDR3 bases: TGTGCCAGCCGCCTTGGGGGGACTGAAGCTTTCTTT. It translates to CASRLGGTEAFF. The chain links TRBV6-1 to TRBJ1-1, with D maybe TRBD1 (5 bases). The CDR3 totals 12 residues. V shed 8 bases and J shed 5 bases, with 12 bases lying between them. Germline loops: CDR1 MNHNS, CDR2 SASEGT.

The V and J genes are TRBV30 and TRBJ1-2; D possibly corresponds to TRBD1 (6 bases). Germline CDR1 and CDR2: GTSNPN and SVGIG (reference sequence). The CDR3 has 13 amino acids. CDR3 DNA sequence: TGTGCTTGGTGGGCGGGGGCCGTCTTTGGCTACACCTTC. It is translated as CAWWAGAVFGYTF.

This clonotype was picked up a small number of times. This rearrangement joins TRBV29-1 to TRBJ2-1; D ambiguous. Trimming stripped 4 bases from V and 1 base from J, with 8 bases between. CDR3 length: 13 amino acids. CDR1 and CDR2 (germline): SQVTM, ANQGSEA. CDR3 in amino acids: CSVVGRSYNEQFF. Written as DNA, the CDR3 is TGCAGCGTTGTTGGGCGGTCCTACAATGAGCAGTTCTTC.

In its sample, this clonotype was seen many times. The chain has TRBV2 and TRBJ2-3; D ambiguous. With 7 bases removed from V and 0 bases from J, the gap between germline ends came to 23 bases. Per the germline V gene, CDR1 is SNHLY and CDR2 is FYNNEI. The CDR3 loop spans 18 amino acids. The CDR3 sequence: CASKSPESLRRSTDTQYF. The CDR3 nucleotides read TGTGCCAGCAAGTCCCCCGAAAGCCTGCGGAGAAGCACAGATACGCAGTATTTT.

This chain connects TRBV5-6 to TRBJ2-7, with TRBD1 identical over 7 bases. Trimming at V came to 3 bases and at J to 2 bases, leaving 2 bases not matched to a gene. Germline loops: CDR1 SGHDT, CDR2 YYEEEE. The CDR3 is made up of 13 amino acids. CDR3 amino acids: CASSYGTAYEQYF. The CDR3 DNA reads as TGTGCCAGCAGCTATGGGACAGCCTACGAGCAGTACTTC.

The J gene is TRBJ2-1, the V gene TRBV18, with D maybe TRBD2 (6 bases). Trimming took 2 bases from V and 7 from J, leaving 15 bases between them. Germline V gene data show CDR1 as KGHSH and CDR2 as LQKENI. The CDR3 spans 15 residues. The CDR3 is CASSPIAAGGNEQFF. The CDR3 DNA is TGTGCCAGCTCACCAATCGCCGCCGGGGGTAATGAGCAGTTCTTC.

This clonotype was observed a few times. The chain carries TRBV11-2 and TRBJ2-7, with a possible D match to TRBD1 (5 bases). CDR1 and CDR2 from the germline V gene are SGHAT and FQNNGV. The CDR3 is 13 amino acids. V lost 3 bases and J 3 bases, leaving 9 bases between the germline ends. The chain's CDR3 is CASSLIQDYEQYF. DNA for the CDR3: TGTGCCAGCAGCTTGATACAGGACTACGAGCAGTACTTC.

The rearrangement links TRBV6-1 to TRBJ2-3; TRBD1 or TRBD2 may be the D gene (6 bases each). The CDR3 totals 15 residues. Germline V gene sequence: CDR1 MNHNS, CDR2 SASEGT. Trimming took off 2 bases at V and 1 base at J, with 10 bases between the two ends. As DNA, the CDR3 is TGTGCCAGCAGTGAAAGGGGGGCCGGCACAGATACGCAGTATTTT. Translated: CASSERGAGTDTQYF.

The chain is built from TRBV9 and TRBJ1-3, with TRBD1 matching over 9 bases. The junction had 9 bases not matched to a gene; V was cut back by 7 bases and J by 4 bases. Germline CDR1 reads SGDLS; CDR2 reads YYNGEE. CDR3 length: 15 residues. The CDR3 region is CASRGQGRAGNTIYF. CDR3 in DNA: TGTGCCAGCCGCGGACAGGGGAGAGCAGGAAACACCATATATTTT.

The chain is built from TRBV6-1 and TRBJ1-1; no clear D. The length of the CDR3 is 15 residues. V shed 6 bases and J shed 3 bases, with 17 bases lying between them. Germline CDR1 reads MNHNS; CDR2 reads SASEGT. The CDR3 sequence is CASRPLYPGDTEAFF. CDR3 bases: TGTGCCAGCAGGCCTCTGTATCCCGGGGACACTGAAGCTTTCTTT.

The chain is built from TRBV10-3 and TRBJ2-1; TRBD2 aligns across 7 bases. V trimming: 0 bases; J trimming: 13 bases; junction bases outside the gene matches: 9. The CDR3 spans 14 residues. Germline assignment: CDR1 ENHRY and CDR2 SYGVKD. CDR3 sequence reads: CAISESPSGTAQFF. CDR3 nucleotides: TGTGCCATCAGTGAGTCGCCCAGCGGGACCGCCCAGTTCTTC.

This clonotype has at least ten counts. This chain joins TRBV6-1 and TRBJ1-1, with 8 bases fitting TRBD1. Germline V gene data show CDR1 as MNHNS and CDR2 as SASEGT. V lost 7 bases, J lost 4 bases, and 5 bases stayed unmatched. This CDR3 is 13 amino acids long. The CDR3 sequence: CASNLDRATEAFF. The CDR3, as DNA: TGTGCCAGCAACCTGGACAGGGCCACTGAAGCTTTCTTT.